This paragraph reports one T cell receptor (beta chain). Its antigen is undetermined. Libraries were prepared by immunoSEQ multiplex PCR; TCRdb keeps only in-frame clonotypes and omits some of them. The table records about 150,000 clones, 85% to 95% of them present only once. The source of the sample is a study of T cell responses to AZD1222 COVID-19 vaccine. The study, taken as a whole, reports: Dominant at 160-218 and 743-854, vaccine-associated CD4 TCRs also spanned spike. Donors, mostly white British, included more females; clonal diversity was possibly underestimated. Spike-specific TCRs gained breadth and depth after people received two AZD1222 doses. Close to half of spike-specific TCRs reportedly recognize unmutated variant regions.

The V and J ends lost 0 bases and 3 bases respectively, with 11 bases between them. In germline, CDR1 is MGHRA, CDR2 YSYEKL. This CDR3 has 15 residues. This sample comprised peripheral blood, obtained on day 0 of AZD1222 vaccination. The chain links TRBV4-1 to TRBJ1-1; no definite D call. The TCR comes from an adult in good health. DNA of the CDR3: TGCGCCAGCAGCCAAGATCGTGCACTTTACACTGAAGCTTTCTTT. It is translated as CASSQDRALYTEAFF.